This entry lists 22 T cell receptor beta chains sequenced from one sample in a study of CD8 T cell repertoires and HIV-1 epitope variants. Clones were read by immunoSEQ multiplex PCR, and TCRdb kept only the in-frame ones, dropping some. The repertoire includes roughly 4,900 clones, around 69% of them detected once, and 43% sits in the top ten. No antigen has been identified for these receptors. Sequenced input: cultured CD8+ T cells derived from PBMCs. The receptor source for this set is a male donor with HIV.

The table lists this clone with a few counts. The V call is TRBV28, the J call TRBJ2-3; possibly TRBD2 for D (6 bases). V dropped 1 base and J dropped 6 bases, with 11 bases sitting between them. Germline V CDR1 and CDR2: MDHEN, SYDVKM. CDR3 length: 14 residues. The CDR3 loop is CASSLLGGMDTQYF. The CDR3 DNA follows: TGTGCCAGCAGTTTATTGGGGGGAATGGATACGCAGTATTTT. Supplemented by reference TRBV28 and TRBJ2-3, the full variable domain reads DVKVTQSSRYLVKRTGEKVFLECVQDMDHENMFWYRQDPGLGLRLIYFSYDVKMKEKGDIPEGYSVSREKKERFSLILESASTNQTSMYLCASSLLGGMDTQYFGPGTRLTVL.

This clone showed up just a few times. V gene TRBV11-3 combines with J gene TRBJ1-1; no firm D call. The CDR3 has 13 amino acids. The germline V gene has CDR1 SGHNT and CDR2 YENEEA. V dropped 5 bases and J dropped 4 bases, with 11 bases sitting between them. Here the CDR3 reads CASSDSVGTEAFF. The CDR3 DNA reads TGTGCCAGCAGCGACTCTGTGGGCACTGAAGCTTTCTTT.

J is TRBJ1-2 and V is TRBV18; D is ambiguous. The V end was cut by 3 bases, the J end by 1 base, with 12 bases between. This CDR3 has 15 amino acids. Germline V gene data show CDR1 as KGHSH and CDR2 as LQKENI. The CDR3 region has the DNA TGTGCCAGCTCACCTTCGGCAGGCTTTAACTATGGCTACACCTTC. Residues: CASSPSAGFNYGYTF. The full variable domain, rest sourced from reference TRBV18 and TRBJ1-2, is NAGVMQNPRHLVRRRGQEARLRCSPMKGHSHVYWYRQLPEEGLKFMVYLQKENIIDESGMPKERFSAEFPKEGPSILRIQQVVRGDSAAYFCASSPSAGFNYGYTFGSGTRLTVV.

This chain joins TRBV15 and TRBJ1-1, with D possibly matching TRBD1 (5 bases). The V and J ends lost 0 bases and 0 bases respectively, with 8 bases between them. CDR1 and CDR2 (germline): LNHNV, YYDKDF (reference sequence). The CDR3 runs to 15 residues. The CDR3 bases are TGTGCCACCAGCAGAGATAGGGGAATGAACACTGAAGCTTTCTTT. Translating gives CATSRDRGMNTEAFF.

Remarks on this clone: Other DNA sequences in the same sample also yield this CDR3. This rearrangement joins TRBV15 to TRBJ1-4, with unresolved D. Trimming stripped 6 bases from V and 7 bases from J, with 15 bases between. CDR1 is LNHNV, CDR2 YYDKDF, per germline (reference sequence). The CDR3 has 14 amino acids. CDR3 region: CATRSGSGSEKLFF. The DNA for the CDR3 is TGTGCCACCAGGTCTGGGAGTGGCAGTGAAAAACTGTTTTTT.

V usage is TRBV4-1 and J usage is TRBJ2-4; D call uncertain. CDR1 and CDR2 (germline): MGHRA, YSYEKL. The CDR3 consists of 16 residues. Trimming stripped 1 base from V and 0 bases from J, with 10 bases between. The CDR3, as DNA: TGCGCCAGCAGCCAAGGTTTAAACTTAGCCAAAAACATTCAGTACTTC. This codes for CASSQGLNLAKNIQYF.

The chain uses TRBV5-6 and TRBJ1-2, with TRBD1 matching over 7 bases. CDR3 length equals 13 residues. Germline values: CDR1 SGHDT, CDR2 YYEEEE. J gave up 5 bases and V 5 bases, and 6 bases lay outside the gene matches. CDR3 sequence reads: CASSQGGIYGYTF. DNA for the CDR3: TGTGCCAGCAGTCAGGGGGGGATTTATGGCTACACCTTC.

The chain carries TRBV18 and TRBJ2-3; TRBD1 aligns across 7 bases. V lost 1 base, J lost 2 bases, and 6 bases stayed unmatched. Per germline, CDR1 KGHSH and CDR2 LQKENI. This CDR3 spans 16 amino acids. CDR3 loop: CASSPLGGSTTDTQYF. CDR3 nucleotides: TGTGCCAGCTCACCACTAGGGGGCAGTACCACAGATACGCAGTATTTT.

This clone was found once. The chain has TRBV11-2 and TRBJ2-1; 9 bases align to TRBD1. CDR3 size: 16 residues. V lost 4 bases to trimming and J lost 9 bases; unmatched junction nucleotides: 13. Germline-derived CDR1 and CDR2 are SGHAT and FQNNGV. The CDR3 nucleotides are TGTGCCAGCAGCTCGACCCAGGGACAGGGTTATGGTGAGCAGTTCTTC. Its translation: CASSSTQGQGYGEQFF.

This chain connects TRBV7-3 to TRBJ2-2; TRBD2 might be the D (6 bases). Germline V gene lookup returns CDR1 SGHTA and CDR2 FQGTGA. The V end was cut by 1 base, the J end by 8 bases, with 11 bases between. This CDR3 region has 14 residues. The CDR3 region is CASSLKPAGGELFF. CDR3 coding DNA: TGTGCCAGCAGCTTAAAGCCGGCGGGAGGGGAGCTGTTTTTT.

This clone showed up just once. The J gene is TRBJ2-1, the V gene TRBV5-1; 11 bases match TRBD2. Looked up from germline, CDR1 is SGHRS and CDR2 is YFSETQ. This CDR3 spans 19 amino acids. Trimming removed 1 base from V and 0 bases from J; junction bases left unmatched: 9. In DNA form, the CDR3 reads TGCGCCAGCAGCTTGATGGTAGCGGGGGGGCCTAGCTCCTACAATGAGCAGTTCTTC. Its protein is CASSLMVAGGPSSYNEQFF.

This rearrangement joins TRBV5-3 to TRBJ2-7; D possibly corresponds to TRBD1 (8 bases). Being an ORF, TRBV5-3 has a function that is uncertain. The length of the CDR3 is 15 residues. V shed 4 bases and J shed 6 bases, with 20 bases lying between them. For the CDR3, the DNA is TGTGCCAGAAGCCTGACCCCGACAGGGGAGGGCGAGCAGTACTTC. Amino acids: CARSLTPTGEGEQYF.

The chain joins TRBV4-1 to TRBJ1-6; 9 bases align to TRBD1. With 2 bases clipped from V and 7 bases from J, the junction kept 3 bases outside the gene matches. The CDR3 is made up of 15 amino acids. CDR1 and CDR2 (germline): MGHRA, YSYEKL. Here the CDR3 reads CASSQLGQGNSPLHF. CDR3 nucleotide sequence: TGCGCCAGCAGCCAACTAGGACAGGGGAATTCACCCCTCCACTTT.

The chain carries TRBV4-3 and TRBJ2-7; 8 bases are shared with TRBD2. After removal of 0 bases from V and 3 bases from J, the junction contained 13 bases not matched to a gene. The CDR3 loop spans 18 amino acids. The germline gives CDR1 LGHNA, CDR2 YSLEER. For the CDR3, the DNA is TGCGCCAGCAGCCAAGATAGCAGTAATAGCGGGGTCTACTACGAGCAGTACTTC. Amino acid sequence: CASSQDSSNSGVYYEQYF.

The gene calls are TRBV7-9 and TRBJ2-1; D unresolved. Trimming shortened V by 1 base and J by 10 bases, and 11 bases separated the two germline ends. There are 13 residues in the CDR3. Germline V gene lookup returns CDR1 SEHNR and CDR2 FQNEAQ (reference sequence). CDR3 coding DNA: TGTGCCAGCAGCTTAGGAACCCCATCGGAGCAGTTCTTC. It is translated as CASSLGTPSEQFF.

The rearrangement uses TRBV29-1 and TRBJ1-4, with D hard to call. Germline-derived CDR1 and CDR2 are SQVTM and ANQGSEA. The V end was cut by 4 bases, the J end by 0 bases, with 9 bases between. This CDR3 contains 14 residues. CDR3 protein: CSVGVSATNEKLFF. The CDR3 region has the DNA TGCAGCGTTGGTGTGAGTGCAACTAATGAAAAACTGTTTTTT.

The rearrangement uses TRBV6-1 and TRBJ2-5; the match to TRBD1 covers 7 bases. The CDR3 loop spans 17 amino acids. The V gene end was trimmed by 2 bases and the J gene end by 5 bases; junction bases not matched to a gene: 14. Germline CDR1 MNHNS, CDR2 SASEGT. CDR3 amino acids: CASSEMGRDSALETQYF. CDR3 DNA sequence: TGTGCCAGCAGTGAAATGGGACGGGACAGCGCATTGGAGACCCAGTACTTC.

The J gene is TRBJ1-4, the V gene TRBV27, with 11 bases fitting TRBD1. The V gene end was trimmed by 8 bases and the J gene end by 8 bases; junction bases not matched to a gene: 4. The CDR3 has 13 amino acids. Germline-derived CDR1 and CDR2 are MNHEY and SMNVEV (reference sequence). The DNA of the CDR3 is TGTGCCAGCCTGGACAGGGGGCGCGAAAAACTGTTTTTT. This gives the protein CASLDRGREKLFF.

This clone was observed once. The chain has TRBV27 and TRBJ2-1, with 13 bases identical to TRBD2. Germline assignment: CDR1 MNHEY and CDR2 SMNVEV (reference sequence). The ends lost 5 bases at V and 6 bases at J; junction bases unmatched: 13. This CDR3 spans 18 amino acids. The CDR3 is CASSATPTGLAGTNEQFF. The CDR3 DNA reads TGTGCCAGCAGTGCTACCCCCACGGGACTAGCGGGGACCAATGAGCAGTTCTTC.

This rearrangement joins TRBV27 to TRBJ1-1; D is unclear. Trimming stripped 6 bases from V and 6 bases from J, with 8 bases between. CDR1 MNHEY and CDR2 SMNVEV come from the germline V gene (reference sequence). CDR3 size: 11 residues. The CDR3 region is CASRTESEAFF. The CDR3 region has the DNA TGTGCCAGCAGGACGGAGTCTGAAGCTTTCTTT.

This clone was counted between two and nine times. The V and J genes are TRBV5-6 and TRBJ2-7; the D gene is possibly TRBD2 (5 bases). The V and J ends lost 4 bases and 7 bases respectively, with 12 bases between them. Germline V lookup: CDR1 SGHDT, CDR2 YYEEEE. The CDR3 has 12 amino acids. CDR3 coding DNA: TGTGCCAGCAGCCGCGGGTCGGCGGAGCAGTACTTC. Its protein is CASSRGSAEQYF.

Comment on this clone: Sequence at one end of the junction differs from germline and may be a read error. The gene calls are TRBV7-7 and TRBJ2-7; D might be TRBD2 (5 bases). The J call may be mistaken, given a closer DNA end match to TRBJ2-5. This CDR3 has 12 residues. Per the germline V gene, CDR1 is SSHAT and CDR2 is FNYEAQ (reference sequence). The DNA for the CDR3 is TGTGCTAGCAGCCCCGAGCGGGAGACCCAGTACTTC. Its translation is CASSPERETQYF.